The table lists the clone carrying this T cell receptor beta chain with many counts. Germline CDR1 and CDR2: SGHNT and YENEEA. This CDR3 has 15 amino acids. V shed 3 bases, J shed 1 base, and the junction held 5 bases outside the gene matches. This sample was included in a study of T cells in Graves' hyperthyroidism and ophthalmopathy. There were TCR beta CDR3 regions amplified from RNA transcripts. With the HTBI primer set, the TCR CDR3 went through a first round of RT-PCR. TCRdb re-called the multiplex PCR reads with MiXCR, one entry per CDR3 protein. Here the sample spans 400,000 to 450,000 distinct CDR3 sequences, 14% to 15% being singletons.

The sequencing sample was made of blood. The source is a man younger than 30 with Graves' ophthalmopathy. The V call is TRBV11-3, the J call TRBJ2-5; 7 nucleotides line up with TRBD2. In nucleotides, the CDR3 is TGTGCCAGCAGCTTTGGCGGGAGCCTCCAAGAGACCCAGTACTTC. This gives the protein CASSFGGSLQETQYF.